Listed below are T cell receptor beta chains from one sample, sequenced in a study of blood T cell repertoires in COVID-19. The method was immunoSEQ multiplex PCR; TCRdb's version includes in-frame clones alone and lacks a portion of them. Here the sample spans fewer than 25,000 clones, roughly 87% being singletons. The sequenced material came from peripheral blood. These receptors all stem from a human donor in a cohort sampled during active COVID-19. The donor label of this sample is uncertain. Each CDR3 is given with its conserved first and last residue. The order of the fields is J gene, V gene, D gene, clone size, CDR3 DNA, CDR3 protein. A D gene is named only where the DNA matches it firmly. Not every row has a clone size; where given, it reads once, few, many or a size class.

TRBJ1-2 TRBV30 NA NA TGTGCCTGGAGGAGGGGGGGAGGATTTAACTATGGCTACACCTTC CAWRRGGGFNYGYTF
TRBJ1-5 TRBV19 NA NA TGTGCCAGTAGTATAGTCCCCCCGGGGAAGGGTCAGCCCCAGCATTTT CASSIVPPGKGQPQHF
TRBJ1-3 TRBV3-1/TRBV3-2 NA few TGTGCCAGCAGCCAAGACCCGGGAAACACCATATATTTT CASSQDPGNTIYF
TRBJ2-1 TRBV9 TRBD2 NA TGTGCCAGCAGCGTAGTGACTAGCGGGAGTGGCAATGAGCAGTTCTTC CASSVVTSGSGNEQFF
TRBJ1-1 TRBV2 NA once TGTGCCAGCAGAGGAACAGGGACCAGGGTCGCTTTT CASRGTGTRVAF
TRBJ2-7 TRBV7-2 NA NA TGTGCCAGCAGCTTAAGTAGTATCGGGACATACTCCTACGAGCAGTACTTC CASSLSSIGTYSYEQYF
TRBJ2-1 TRBV30 NA once TGTGCCTGGAGTGTATGGCGCGGGAAAGGATACAATGAGCAGTTCTTC CAWSVWRGKGYNEQFF
TRBJ2-1 TRBV15 TRBD1 NA TGTGCCACCAGCATTGAGGGGGCTAATCACAATGAGCAGTTCTTC CATSIEGANHNEQFF
TRBJ2-1 TRBV6-6 TRBD2 NA TGTGCCAGCAGTTACTCGTTGAGCGGGACTTACAATGAGCAGTTCTTC CASSYSLSGTYNEQFF
TRBJ2-6 TRBV7-2 NA NA TGTGCCAGCAGCTTAGTTCGACAGGATTACGTCCTGACTTTC CASSLVRQDYVLTF
TRBJ2-1 TRBV19 TRBD1 NA TGTGCCAGTAGGGGGACAGGGGGCACTGAGCAGTTCTTC CASRGTGGTEQFF
TRBJ2-7 TRBV10-2 NA NA TGCGCCAGCAGTGAGTCGCCGGGAGTAGGGTACGAGCAGTACTTC CASSESPGVGYEQYF
TRBJ1-6 TRBV5-6 NA few TGTGCCAGCAGCTTGCGGCAGGACAGCTATAATTCACCCCTCCACTTT CASSLRQDSYNSPLHF
TRBJ2-7 TRBV2 NA NA TGTGCCAGCAGTGAAATGGGCGGGCGCTCCTACGAGCAGTACTTC CASSEMGGRSYEQYF
TRBJ1-1 TRBV11-3 TRBD1 NA TGTGCCAGCAGCTCTCAGGGGGGGAACACTGAAGCTTTCTTT CASSSQGGNTEAFF
TRBJ2-6 TRBV29-1 NA NA TGCAGCGTTGAACGGGGGTTCTCTGGGGCCAACGTCCTGACTTTC CSVERGFSGANVLTF
TRBJ2-5 TRBV10-3 NA few TGTGCCATCACCCCTAACCTCGGGGAGACCCAGTACTTC CAITPNLGETQYF
TRBJ2-1 TRBV5-6 TRBD2 NA TGTGCCAGCAGCTGGGGACTAGCGGGTACCTACAATGAGCAGTTCTTC CASSWGLAGTYNEQFF
TRBJ1-1 TRBV5-4 TRBD1 NA TGTGCCAGCAGCACACCGGGACAGGGAAACACTGAAGCTTTCTTT CASSTPGQGNTEAFF
TRBJ1-4 TRBV5-1 TRBD1 NA TGCGCCAGCAGCTTGCCCGGGACAGGGGAGGAAAAACTGTTTTTT CASSLPGTGEEKLFF
TRBJ2-7 TRBV14 NA NA TGTGCCAGCAGCCAAGACCGGCTTAGGGGATCCTACGAGCAGTACTTC CASSQDRLRGSYEQYF
TRBJ2-3 TRBV29-1 TRBD2 NA TGCAGCGGTGCCGGGACGGGAGGGCCAGATACGCAGTATTTT CSGAGTGGPDTQYF
TRBJ1-1 TRBV13 TRBD1 NA TGTGCCAGCAGCTCGACAGGGGGCTACACTGAAGCTTTCTTT CASSSTGGYTEAFF
TRBJ1-2 TRBV19 TRBD1 NA TGTGCCAGTAGTATGGGACAGAACTATGGCTACACCTTC CASSMGQNYGYTF
TRBJ1-2 TRBV18 NA NA TGTGCCAGCTCACAGGACAGACGAAACTATGGCTACACCTTC CASSQDRRNYGYTF
TRBJ1-2 TRBV10-3 TRBD1 NA TGTGCCATCAGCGCAGGGACAGGTTCTAACTATGGCTACACCTTC CAISAGTGSNYGYTF
TRBJ2-5 TRBV19 NA NA TGTGCCAGTAGTGGGGGGTACGGAGAGACCCAGTACTTC CASSGGYGETQYF
TRBJ2-1 TRBV7-9 TRBD2 NA TGTGCCAGCAGCTTAAGAGGGATAGCGGGAGGGCCCGAGGAGCAGTTCTTC CASSLRGIAGGPEEQFF
TRBJ2-1 TRBV10-3 TRBD2 NA TGTGCCATCAGGGGGACTAGCGGGGGATACAATGAGCAGTTCTTC CAIRGTSGGYNEQFF
TRBJ2-2 TRBV13 TRBD2 NA TGTGCCAGCAGCTACGGGGGGAGAAGGGCCGGGGAGCTGTTTTTT CASSYGGRRAGELFF
TRBJ2-2 TRBV5-4 TRBD1 NA TGTGCCAGCAGCCCGGGACAGGGCACCGGGGAGCTGTTTTTT CASSPGQGTGELFF